The 32 T cell receptor beta chains below come from one sample, sequenced in a study of Tregs in tolerant kidney transplant recipients. Using immunoSEQ multiplex PCR, the repertoire was profiled, and TCRdb retains in-frame clones only, with some absent. Of 55,000 to 75,000 clones listed, around 87% are singletons. Mixed chimerism was transient after nonmyeloablative marrow transplants from related graft donors. The input for sequencing was CD4+ T cells from blood (PBMCs), taken 6 months after the transplant. Receptors were obtained from a human patient who received a combined kidney and bone marrow transplant. Some T cells here may be from the graft donor.

V and J are TRBV5-1 and TRBJ2-1, with 11 bases matching TRBD2. CDR1 is SGHRS, CDR2 YFSETQ, per germline. J lost 5 bases, V lost 4 bases, and 5 bases had no gene match. CDR3 length: 15 amino acids. CDR3 in amino acids: CASSLGLAENNEQFF. The CDR3 region has the DNA TGCGCCAGCAGCCTGGGACTAGCGGAGAACAATGAGCAGTTCTTC.

The chain combines TRBV4-3 with TRBJ2-5; the D gene is possibly TRBD2 (6 bases). The assigned J gene may be wrong: the sequence end matches TRBJ2-7 better. From germline, CDR1 is LGHNA and CDR2 YSLEER. CDR3 length equals 15 residues. CDR3 residues: CASSQGPGEGYEQYF. The CDR3, as DNA: TGCGCCAGCAGCCAAGGCCCGGGAGAGGGGTACGAGCAGTACTTC.

The CDR3 here is CASSSDRGYGGNTIYF. The CDR3 DNA is TGTGCCAGCAGCTCCGACAGGGGTTATGGTGGAAACACCATATATTTT. The V and J genes are TRBV11-3 and TRBJ1-3; TRBD1 aligns across 8 bases. This CDR3 region has 16 residues. Trimming removed 4 bases from V and 3 bases from J; junction bases left unmatched: 8. Germline CDR1 reads SGHNT; CDR2 reads YENEEA. The full variable domain, completed using reference TRBV11-3 and TRBJ1-3, is EAGVVQSPRYKIIEKKQPVAFWCNPISGHNTLYWYLQNLGQGPELLIRYENEEAVDDSQLPKDRFSAERLKGVDSTLKIQPAELGDSAVYLCASSSDRGYGGNTIYFGEGSWLTVV.

J is TRBJ2-3 and V is TRBV2; D gene unclear. Trimming shortened V by 6 bases and J by 2 bases, and 12 bases separated the two germline ends. This CDR3 has 14 residues. Looked up from germline, CDR1 is SNHLY and CDR2 is FYNNEI. CDR3 residues: CASSPRPTTDTQYF. The DNA for the CDR3 is TGTGCCAGCAGCCCGAGGCCCACCACAGATACGCAGTATTTT.

This clone was seen a few times. The V gene is TRBV14, the J gene TRBJ2-7; no definite D call. Germline V lookup: CDR1 SGHDN, CDR2 FVKESK. The CDR3 has 11 amino acids. Trimming shortened V by 5 bases and J by 3 bases, and 5 bases separated the two germline ends. The CDR3 spells CASSSFYEQYF. CDR3 nucleotide sequence: TGTGCCAGCAGCTCCTTCTACGAGCAGTACTTC.

V and J are TRBV7-9 and TRBJ2-5; unclear D gene. This CDR3 region has 11 residues. From germline, CDR1 is SEHNR and CDR2 FQNEAQ (reference sequence). With 5 bases removed from V and 2 bases from J, the gap between germline ends came to 3 bases. This chain's CDR3 is CASSLQETQYF. The CDR3 bases are TGTGCCAGCAGCCTTCAAGAGACCCAGTACTTC. Variable domain in full (rest from reference TRBV7-9 and TRBJ2-5): DTGVSQNPRHKITKRGQNVTFRCDPISEHNRLYWYRQTLGQGPEFLTYFQNEAQLEKSRLLSDRFSAERPKGSFSTLEIQRTEQGDSAMYLCASSLQETQYFGPGTRLLVL.

The chain has TRBV27 and TRBJ2-5; 9 bases agree with TRBD1. Trimming took 0 bases from V and 3 from J; bases not matched to a gene: 14. The CDR3 loop spans 19 amino acids. The germline V gene encodes CDR1 MNHEY and CDR2 SMNVEV (reference sequence). The CDR3 nucleotides are TGTGCCAGCAGTTTATCTTTCTTAGGGCGGGACAGGGTGAAAGAGACCCAGTACTTC. As protein: CASSLSFLGRDRVKETQYF.

The chain couples TRBV10-3 to TRBJ1-1; tentative D call: TRBD1 (5 bases). Germline CDR1 reads ENHRY; CDR2 reads SYGVKD. This CDR3 region has 14 residues. Trimming removed 0 bases from V and 6 bases from J, with 11 bases in between. The CDR3 loop reads CAISESGREAEAFF. In DNA form, the CDR3 reads TGTGCCATCAGTGAGTCGGGCAGGGAAGCTGAAGCTTTCTTT.

V gene TRBV1 combines with J gene TRBJ1-5; TRBD1, the table's D call, was not compared with the DNA. TRBV1 is a known pseudogene. The CDR3 is 18 residues long. CDR3 sequence reads: CTSSQGSRRAYSNQPQHF. CDR3 coding DNA: TGCACCAGCAGCCAAGGGTCCCGCAGGGCGTATAGCAATCAGCCCCAGCATTTT.

The V gene is TRBV28, the J gene TRBJ1-1; TRBD1 agrees at 9 bases. The junction had 13 bases not matched to a gene; V was cut back by 3 bases and J by 5 bases. Looked up from germline, CDR1 is MDHEN and CDR2 is SYDVKM. CDR3 length equals 17 residues. This CDR3 is CASSLALNRGQSTEAFF. DNA of the CDR3: TGTGCCAGCAGTTTGGCATTAAACAGGGGGCAGTCTACTGAAGCTTTCTTT.

V usage is TRBV10-1 and J usage is TRBJ2-5, with 8 bases fitting TRBD1. J lost 2 bases, V lost 4 bases, and 12 bases had no gene match. Germline V gene data show CDR1 as WNHNN and CDR2 as SYGVQD (reference sequence). This CDR3 comprises 17 residues. CDR3 nucleotides: TGCGCCAGCAGTGGGACAGGGAAGAGGGGGACACAAGAGACCCAGTACTTC. It codes for CASSGTGKRGTQETQYF.

V is TRBV18 and J is TRBJ1-5; 9 nucleotides match TRBD1. This CDR3 is built from 15 residues. Per germline, CDR1 KGHSH and CDR2 LQKENI. V lost 5 bases to trimming and J lost 6 bases; unmatched junction nucleotides: 8. The CDR3, as DNA: TGTGCCAGCTCAAGAGGACAGGGGTGGGGTCAGCCCCAGCATTTT. It is translated as CASSRGQGWGQPQHF.

This clone has only one observation. V and J are TRBV28 and TRBJ1-2, with TRBD1 matching over 7 bases. Germline CDR1 reads MDHEN; CDR2 reads SYDVKM. V dropped 6 bases and J dropped 5; count of bases not matched to a gene: 6. The CDR3 runs 13 residues. The CDR3 region is CASRSGGLYGYTF. For the CDR3, the DNA is TGTGCCAGCAGGTCAGGGGGGTTGTATGGCTACACCTTC.

This chain connects TRBV25-1 to TRBJ1-1; D remains ambiguous. This CDR3 contains 13 residues. In germline, CDR1 is MGHDK, CDR2 SYGVNS. V gave up 5 bases and J gave up 4 bases, with 11 bases separating them. CDR3 DNA: TGTGCCAGCAGTTTCGGGATGGGCACTGAAGCTTTCTTT. This translates into CASSFGMGTEAFF. Full variable domain (outside the CDR3, taken from reference TRBV25-1 and TRBJ1-1): EADIYQTPRYLVIGTGKKITLECSQTMGHDKMYWYQQDPGMELHLIHYSYGVNSTEKGDLSSESTVSRIRTEHFPLTLESARPSHTSQYLCASSFGMGTEAFFGQGTRLTVV.

This chain joins TRBV7-2 and TRBJ2-5; 12 bases are shared with TRBD2. Germline CDR1 SGHTA, CDR2 FQGNSA. CDR3 size: 16 residues. Trimming at V came to 5 bases and at J to 1 base, leaving 5 bases not matched to a gene. The CDR3 sequence: CASSPRLAGAQETQYF. DNA for the CDR3: TGTGCCAGCAGCCCCAGACTAGCGGGGGCCCAAGAGACCCAGTACTTC.

This clone was observed a single time. V and J are TRBV25-1 and TRBJ2-3, with TRBD2 matching over 16 bases. Trimming took 3 bases from V and 7 from J; bases not matched to a gene: 4. Looked up from germline, CDR1 is MGHDK and CDR2 is SYGVNS. The CDR3 length is 16 residues. CDR3 bases: TGTGCCAGCAGTGATGGGACTAGCGGGGGGGCGAATACGCAGTATTTT. Residues: CASSDGTSGGANTQYF. Together with reference TRBV25-1 and TRBJ2-3, the CDR3 gives the full variable domain: EADIYQTPRYLVIGTGKKITLECSQTMGHDKMYWYQQDPGMELHLIHYSYGVNSTEKGDLSSESTVSRIRTEHFPLTLESARPSHTSQYLCASSDGTSGGANTQYFGPGTRLTVL.

V and J are TRBV27 and TRBJ1-5; the match to TRBD1 covers 8 bases. Germline V lookup: CDR1 MNHEY, CDR2 SMNVEV (reference sequence). The V gene end was trimmed by 5 bases and the J gene end by 3 bases; junction bases not matched to a gene: 12. This CDR3 spans 17 amino acids. Here the CDR3 reads CASSPDRGWGLNQPQHF. CDR3 bases: TGTGCCAGCAGTCCCGACAGGGGATGGGGGCTCAATCAGCCCCAGCATTTT.

J is TRBJ1-1 and V is TRBV7-2; D is unresolved. Germline V gene data show CDR1 as SGHTA and CDR2 as FQGNSA. The V and J ends lost 5 bases and 1 base respectively, with 11 bases between them. The CDR3 totals 14 residues. Written as DNA, the CDR3 is TGTGCCAGCAGCCAGAGGTACCCGAACACTGAAGCTTTCTTT. This gives the protein CASSQRYPNTEAFF.

The chain recombines TRBV28 with TRBJ1-1; D gene ambiguous. V gave up 7 bases and J gave up 5 bases, with 11 bases separating them. The CDR3 length is 12 residues. In germline, CDR1 is MDHEN, CDR2 SYDVKM. The CDR3 bases are TGTGCCAGCATTAATTCGGGGACTGAAGCTTTCTTT. Its translation: CASINSGTEAFF.

The chain has TRBV19 and TRBJ2-7; 8 bases fit TRBD2. The CDR3 has 15 amino acids. After removal of 3 bases from V and 2 bases from J, the junction contained 6 bases not matched to a gene. Germline CDR1 reads LNHDA; CDR2 reads SQIVND (reference sequence). CDR3 bases: TGTGCCAGTAGTATTAAAGCGGGGGCTCCCTACGAGCAGTACTTC. Protein: CASSIKAGAPYEQYF.

The V call is TRBV14, the J call TRBJ2-3; 9 bases map to TRBD2. CDR3 size: 14 residues. Germline assignment: CDR1 SGHDN and CDR2 FVKESK. The junction had 9 bases not matched to a gene; V was cut back by 9 bases and J by 5 bases. CDR3 residues: CARGREGLGDTQYF. Here the CDR3 DNA reads TGTGCCAGGGGGCGGGAGGGCCTCGGAGATACGCAGTATTTT.

The CDR3 region has the DNA TGTGCCAGCAGCGTAGCTAGCGGGACCGCGTACGAGCAGTACTTC. Translating gives CASSVASGTAYEQYF. The chain uses TRBV9 and TRBJ2-7; 9 nucleotides line up with TRBD2. Germline lookup yields CDR1 SGDLS and CDR2 YYNGEE. The CDR3 consists of 15 residues. Trimming removed 0 bases from V and 4 bases from J; junction bases left unmatched: 5. The full variable domain, in which reference TRBV9 and TRBJ2-7 provide the parts outside the CDR3, is DSGVTQTPKHLITATGQRVTLRCSPRSGDLSVYWYQQSLDQGLQFLIQYYNGEERAKGNILERFSAQQFPDLHSELNLSSLELGDSALYFCASSVASGTAYEQYFGPGTRLTVT.

This rearrangement joins TRBV6-5 to TRBJ1-6, with a possible D match to TRBD1 (6 bases). The CDR3 length is 14 residues. From germline, CDR1 is MNHEY and CDR2 SVGAGI. Trimming pared 2 bases from V and 7 bases from J, leaving 9 bases between. The CDR3 is CASSYAGENSPLHF. The CDR3 coding sequence is TGTGCCAGCAGTTACGCAGGGGAGAATTCACCCCTCCACTTT.

This clone appeared once. This chain links TRBV30 with TRBJ2-2, with 14 bases that match TRBD2. V lost 0 bases, J lost 8 bases, and 5 bases stayed unmatched. CDR3 length: 16 residues. CDR1 and CDR2 from the germline V gene are GTSNPN and SVGIG (reference sequence). CDR3 residues: CAWSVQTSGRVGELFF. The CDR3 DNA is TGTGCCTGGAGTGTACAGACTAGCGGGAGGGTGGGGGAGCTGTTTTTT.

The J gene is TRBJ2-6, the V gene TRBV10-3; weak D call: TRBD2 (5 bases). This CDR3 region has 12 residues. CDR1 is ENHRY and CDR2 is SYGVKD in the germline V gene. The ends were cut back, 0 bases at V and 14 bases at J, with 8 bases in the middle. CDR3 protein: CAISESRAILTF. In nucleotides, the CDR3 is TGTGCCATCAGTGAGTCGAGGGCGATCCTGACTTTC.

The CDR3 spells CAWSGRGDQPQHF. CDR3 DNA: TGTGCCTGGTCGGGCAGGGGGGATCAGCCCCAGCATTTT. The chain employs TRBV30 and TRBJ1-5; 7 bases are shared with TRBD1. Germline V CDR1 and CDR2: GTSNPN, SVGIG (reference sequence). The CDR3 covers 13 residues. With V trimmed by 5 bases and J by 5 bases, 6 bases remained unmatched.

The chain recombines TRBV5-4 with TRBJ2-7, with 11 bases lining up with TRBD2. The CDR3 covers 15 residues. V dropped 3 bases and J dropped 4; count of bases not matched to a gene: 6. Germline V lookup: CDR1 SGHNT, CDR2 YYREEE (reference sequence). The CDR3 sequence: CASSSLAGGPYEQYF. The DNA for the CDR3 is TGTGCCAGCAGCTCCTTAGCGGGAGGGCCATACGAGCAGTACTTC.

This chain links TRBV4-3 with TRBJ2-7; 9 bases are shared with TRBD2. The CDR3 consists of 16 residues. Losses at the gene ends were 0 bases for V and 3 bases for J; bases not matched to a gene: 6. Germline-derived CDR1 and CDR2 are LGHNA and YSLEER. CDR3 sequence: CASSQERLAGNYEQYF. CDR3 sequence (DNA): TGCGCCAGCAGCCAAGAGCGGCTAGCGGGGAACTACGAGCAGTACTTC.

This chain connects TRBV5-1 to TRBJ1-1, with D hard to call. Per germline, CDR1 SGHRS and CDR2 YFSETQ. This CDR3 region has 11 residues. V was cut by 7 bases and J by 3 bases, with 7 bases left in between. The chain's CDR3 is CASRRDTEAFF. The CDR3 coding sequence is TGCGCCAGCCGACGGGACACTGAAGCTTTCTTT.

The gene calls are TRBV5-1 and TRBJ2-7; 10 nucleotides agree with TRBD2. In germline, CDR1 is SGHRS, CDR2 YFSETQ. V lost 4 bases, J lost 7 bases, and 11 bases stayed unmatched. The CDR3 spans 15 residues. The CDR3 loop is CASSDSLAGAGEQYF. The CDR3 coding sequence is TGCGCCAGCAGCGACTCGCTAGCGGGGGCGGGGGAGCAGTACTTC.

The rearrangement uses TRBV9 and TRBJ1-1, with D tentatively TRBD1 (6 bases). V gave up 0 bases and J gave up 4 bases, with 13 bases separating them. The CDR3 contains 15 residues. CDR1 and CDR2 (germline): SGDLS, YYNGEE. CDR3 region: CASSVAGTFATEAFF. For the CDR3, the DNA is TGTGCCAGCAGCGTAGCCGGGACATTCGCCACTGAAGCTTTCTTT.

This clone was recorded only once. The genes are TRBV7-3 and TRBJ2-1, with D unresolved. The CDR3 has 13 amino acids. V gave up 1 base and J gave up 6 bases, with 7 bases separating them. Germline V CDR1 and CDR2: SGHTA, FQGTGA. This CDR3 reads CASSLSVINEQFF. The DNA of the CDR3 is TGTGCCAGCAGCTTAAGTGTAATCAATGAGCAGTTCTTC.